These T cell receptor beta chains were read from a single sample in a study of shared clonotypes between healthy human individuals. Data came from immunoSEQ multiplex PCR; TCRdb stores just in-frame clones and leaves some out. This table holds hundreds of thousands of clones, around 96% found once. The sample consisted of naive CD8+ T cells sorted from blood. The receptor source for this set is a young woman in good health. Each CDR3 is given with its conserved first and last residue. The D gene is left open where the match is weak. Where a row states a size, it is once, few, many or the class of an expanded clone; other rows omit it.

>15|.|once|TRBJ2-5|TRBV5-5
CASSKPGRTQETQYF
TGTGCCAGCAGCAAACCGGGACGGACACAAGAGACCCAGTACTTC
>15|TRBD1|.|TRBJ2-1|TRBV2
CASSEGTGTYNEQFF
TGTGCCAGCAGTGAGGGGACAGGAACCTACAATGAGCAGTTCTTC
>14|TRBD2|.|TRBJ2-3|TRBV2
CASSELAGDYTQYF
TGTGCCAGCAGTGAATTAGCGGGAGACTATACGCAGTATTTT
>16|.|.|TRBJ1-1|TRBV28
CASSYPVQGLNTEAFF
TGTGCCAGCAGTTACCCAGTACAGGGACTGAACACTGAAGCTTTCTTT
>12|.|.|TRBJ1-2|TRBV27
CASSKPNYGYTF
TGTGCCAGCAGCAAACCGAACTATGGCTACACCTTC
>11|.|.|TRBJ2-7|TRBV20-1
CSARGLREQYF
TGCAGTGCTAGAGGCCTCCGCGAGCAGTACTTC
>16|TRBD2|.|TRBJ2-1|TRBV18
CASSPYWTSGDNEQFF
TGTGCCAGCTCACCCTATTGGACTAGCGGCGACAATGAGCAGTTCTTC
>14|TRBD1|.|TRBJ2-3|TRBV27
CASSWTGDTDTQYF
TGTGCCAGCAGTTGGACAGGGGATACAGATACGCAGTATTTT
>14|.|.|TRBJ1-5|TRBV11-2
CASSLGGSNQPQHF
TGTGCCAGCAGCTTAGGGGGTAGCAATCAGCCCCAGCATTTT
>16|.|.|TRBJ2-7|TRBV28
CASSLGARSPPYEQYF
TGTGCCAGCAGTTTAGGGGCCAGGTCCCCTCCCTACGAGCAGTACTTC
>10|.|.|TRBJ1-1|TRBV7-9
CASSSHGAFF
TGTGCCAGCAGCTCTCACGGAGCTTTCTTT
>14|.|.|TRBJ1-2|TRBV14
CASSQEAGGGGYTF
TGTGCCAGCAGCCAAGAGGCCGGGGGCGGTGGCTACACCTTC
>17|.|.|TRBJ1-1|TRBV28
CASSPRDSVLMNTEAFF
TGTGCCAGCAGTCCCCGGGACTCCGTCCTAATGAACACTGAAGCTTTCTTT
>16|.|once|TRBJ2-1|TRBV30
CAWRARGGHLYNEQFF
TGTGCCTGGAGAGCAAGGGGGGGACACCTATACAATGAGCAGTTCTTC
>15|.|once|TRBJ1-4|TRBV28
CASSLLARRNEKLFF
TGTGCCAGCAGTTTATTAGCCAGGCGTAATGAAAAACTGTTTTTT
>14|TRBD2|few|TRBJ2-1|TRBV28
CASSWTSGYNEQFF
TGTGCCAGCAGTTGGACTAGCGGTTACAATGAGCAGTTCTTC
>14|.|.|TRBJ2-7|TRBV30
CAWSVGRTSYEQYF
TGTGCCTGGAGTGTAGGCAGGACGTCGTACGAGCAGTACTTC
>16|.|.|TRBJ1-1|TRBV5-6
CASSLASWQMNTEAFF
TGTGCCAGCAGCTTGGCTTCTTGGCAGATGAACACTGAAGCTTTCTTT
>14|.|.|TRBJ2-7|TRBV5-1
CASSLAGTAYEQYF
TGCGCCAGCAGCTTGGCGGGGACTGCCTACGAGCAGTACTTC
>17|TRBD1|.|TRBJ2-7|TRBV2
CASRDPDLDRGFDEQYF
TGTGCCAGCAGAGATCCTGATCTGGACAGGGGATTCGACGAGCAGTACTTC
>16|.|.|TRBJ2-7|TRBV6-1
CASSELVGAKAYEQYF
TGTGCCAGCAGTGAACTGGTGGGGGCCAAGGCCTACGAGCAGTACTTC
>12|.|.|TRBJ2-7|TRBV18
CASTPAGGGVYF
TGTGCCAGCACACCGGCAGGGGGAGGGGTATACTTC
>13|.|.|TRBJ2-7|TRBV27
CASSVLATYEQYF
TGTGCCAGCAGTGTATTAGCTACCTACGAGCAGTACTTC
>16|TRBD1|.|TRBJ1-6|TRBV30
CAWSVLPNRGESPLHF
TGTGCCTGGAGTGTACTTCCCAACAGGGGTGAATCACCCCTCCACTTT
>16|TRBD2|once|TRBJ2-2|TRBV30
CAWSVLSGVNTGELFF
TGTGCCTGGAGTGTACTTAGCGGGGTAAACACCGGGGAGCTGTTTTTT
>10|.|.|TRBJ1-1|TRBV7-6
CASSYSEAFF
TGTGCCAGCAGTTACAGCGAAGCTTTCTTT
>15|TRBD2|.|TRBJ2-3|TRBV28
CASSPPGGSTDTQYF
TGTGCCAGCAGTCCCCCGGGAGGGAGCACAGATACGCAGTATTTT
>15|.|.|TRBJ1-1|TRBV19
CASSLHLEMNTEAFF
TGTGCCAGTAGCCTACACCTAGAAATGAACACTGAAGCTTTCTTT
>14|.|.|TRBJ2-7|TRBV19
CASSPLDGPYEQYF
TGTGCCAGTAGTCCATTGGACGGTCCCTACGAGCAGTACTTC
>14|.|.|TRBJ1-2|TRBV5-1
CASSGRGIDYGYTF
TGCGCCAGCAGCGGAAGGGGTATAGACTATGGCTACACCTTC
>14|.|.|TRBJ1-2|TRBV7-8
CASSLQEARDGYTF
TGTGCCAGCAGCTTACAGGAAGCGCGGGATGGCTACACCTTC
>16|TRBD2|.|TRBJ2-7|TRBV5-1
CASSLFRDSGTYEQYF
TGCGCCAGCAGCTTGTTTCGAGATAGCGGGACTTACGAGCAGTACTTC
>15|.|.|TRBJ2-2|TRBV6-4
CASSDLAGRTGELFF
TGTGCCAGCAGTGACTTAGCAGGGAGGACCGGGGAGCTGTTTTTT
>14|.|.|TRBJ2-1|TRBV6-5
CASSSTAFINEQFF
TGTGCCAGCAGCAGTACAGCGTTCATCAATGAGCAGTTCTTC
>16|.|.|TRBJ2-1|TRBV15
CATSREGGILLNEQFF
TGTGCCACCAGCAGAGAAGGCGGGATTCTACTCAATGAGCAGTTCTTC
>13|TRBD1|.|TRBJ1-1|TRBV5-6
CASSLGGITEAFF
TGTGCCAGCAGCTTAGGGGGCATCACTGAAGCTTTCTTT
>19|TRBD2|.|TRBJ2-3|TRBV4-1
CASSQDTPTSGDSTDTQYF
TGCGCCAGCAGCCAAGATACCCCGACTAGCGGGGATAGCACAGATACGCAGTATTTT
>15|.|.|TRBJ1-6|TRBV18
CASSPDVYNNSPLHF
TGTGCCAGCTCACCGGACGTGTACAATAATTCACCCCTCCACTTT
>13|.|.|TRBJ2-7|TRBV7-8
CASSPLHAYEQYF
TGTGCCAGCAGCCCTCTACACGCCTACGAGCAGTACTTC
>16|TRBD2|.|TRBJ2-7|TRBV7-8
CASSLDLGTSGHEQYF
TGTGCCAGCAGCTTAGACTTAGGGACTAGCGGGCACGAGCAGTACTTC
>14|.|.|TRBJ1-3|TRBV9
CASSVDLSGNTIYF
TGTGCCAGCAGCGTAGACCTCTCTGGAAACACCATATATTTT
>13|TRBD2|once|TRBJ2-5|TRBV7-9
CASSLWTSQDQYF
TGTGCCAGCAGCCTCTGGACTAGCCAGGACCAGTACTTC
>11|.|few|TRBJ1-1|TRBV30
CAWKRNTEAFF
TGTGCCTGGAAGAGGAACACTGAAGCTTTCTTT
>13|.|.|TRBJ2-7|TRBV7-9
CASSLSAVREQYF
TGTGCCAGCAGCTTATCGGCCGTGAGAGAGCAGTACTTC
>15|.|.|TRBJ2-7|TRBV7-8
CASSSNSRLYYEQYF
TGTGCCAGCAGCTCTAACTCCCGACTCTATTACGAGCAGTACTTC